This T cell receptor (beta chain) emerged from a study of blood T cell repertoires in COVID-19. The CDR3 totals 15 residues. In germline, CDR1 is SEHNR, CDR2 FQNEAQ (reference sequence). J was trimmed by 1 base and V by 5 bases; bases with no gene match: 7. Generated by immunoSEQ multiplex PCR, the TCRdb table keeps only in-frame clones and is missing some. The profile shows 250,000 or so clones, about 80% of them singletons. Sequencing input: PBMCs or T cells enriched from blood (not recorded which). The sequence derives from a man aged 45 to 65 who had recovered from COVID-19. This chain connects TRBV7-9 to TRBJ1-1; 7 positions match TRBD1. The CDR3 nucleotides are TGTGCCAGCAGCAAAGACAGGGCCGGGAACACTGAAGCTTTCTTT. This encodes CASSKDRAGNTEAFF.